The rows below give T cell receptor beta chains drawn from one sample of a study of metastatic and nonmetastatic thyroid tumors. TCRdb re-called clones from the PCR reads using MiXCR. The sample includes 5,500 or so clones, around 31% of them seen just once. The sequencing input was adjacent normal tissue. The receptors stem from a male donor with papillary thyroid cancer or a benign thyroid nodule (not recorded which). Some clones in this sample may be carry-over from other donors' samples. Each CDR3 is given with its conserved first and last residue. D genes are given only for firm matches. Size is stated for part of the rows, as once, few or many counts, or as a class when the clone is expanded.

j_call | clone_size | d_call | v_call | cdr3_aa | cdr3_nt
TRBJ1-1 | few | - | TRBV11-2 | CASSSRGSGRHTEAFF | TGTGCCAGCAGTTCAAGGGGGTCGGGACGCCACACTGAAGCTTTCTTT
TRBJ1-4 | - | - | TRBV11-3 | CASSTNGRLATNEKLFF | TGTGCCAGCAGCACAAACGGGCGTCTTGCAACTAATGAAAAACTGTTTTTT
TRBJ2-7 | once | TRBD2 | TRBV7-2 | CASSLAASGSSYEQYF | TGTGCCAGCAGCTTAGCGGCTAGCGGGAGCTCCTACGAGCAGTACTTC
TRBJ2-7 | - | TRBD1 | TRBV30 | CAWSVRGQTYEQYF | TGTGCCTGGAGTGTAAGGGGACAGACCTACGAGCAGTACTTC
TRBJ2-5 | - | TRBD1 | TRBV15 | CATSRGGQGAWGETQYF | TGTGCCACCAGCAGAGGAGGACAGGGGGCTTGGGGAGAGACCCAGTACTTC
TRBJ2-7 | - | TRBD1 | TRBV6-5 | CASSHGGTGHSYEQYF | TGTGCCAGCAGTCACGGCGGGACAGGCCACTCCTACGAGCAGTACTTC
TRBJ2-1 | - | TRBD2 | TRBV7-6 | CASSLGMSSGKLNNEHFF | TGTGCCAGCAGCTTAGGGATGAGTAGCGGGAAATTAAACAATGAGCATTTCTTC
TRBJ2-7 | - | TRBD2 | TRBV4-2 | CASSQERGRRSPNYEQYF | TGTGCCAGCAGCCAAGAGCGGGGGAGAAGGTCCCCTAACTACGAGCAGTACTTC
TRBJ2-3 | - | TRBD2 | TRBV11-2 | CASSAQAGGIDTQYF | TGTGCCAGCAGCGCCCAAGCGGGAGGGATAGATACGCAGTATTTT
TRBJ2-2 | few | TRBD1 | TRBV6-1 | CASSDGQGDTRELVF | TGTGCCAGCAGTGATGGACAGGGGGACACCAGGGAGCTGGTTTTT
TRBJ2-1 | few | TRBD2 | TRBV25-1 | CASSRAGYNEQFF | TGTGCCAGCAGTCGAGCGGGGTACAATGAGCAGTTCTTC
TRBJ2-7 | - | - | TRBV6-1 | CASGPPARAEQYF | TGTGCCAGCGGCCCTCCGGCCCGGGCCGAGCAGTACTTC
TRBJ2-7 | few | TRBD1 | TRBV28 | CASRPSTGTYEQYF | TGTGCCAGCAGACCATCGACAGGGACCTACGAGCAGTACTTC
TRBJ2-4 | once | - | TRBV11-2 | CASSLGPSSKNIQYF | TGTGCCAGCAGCTTAGGTCCTAGCAGCAAAAACATTCAGTACTTC
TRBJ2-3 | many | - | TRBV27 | CASSRRGITDTQYF | TGTGCCAGCAGCAGGAGGGGGATCACAGATACGCAGTATTTT
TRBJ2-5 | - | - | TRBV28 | CASREGPLGTQYF | TGTGCCAGCAGGGAAGGACCGCTAGGGACCCAGTACTTC
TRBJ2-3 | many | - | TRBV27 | CASSPTKRATDTQYF | TGTGCCAGCAGTCCCACGAAGAGGGCCACAGATACGCAGTATTTT
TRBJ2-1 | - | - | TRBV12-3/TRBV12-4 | CASTPSVSVVDEQFF | TGTGCCAGCACGCCTAGCGTGAGTGTTGTGGATGAGCAGTTCTTC
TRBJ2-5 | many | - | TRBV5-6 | CASSLRLGGKETQYF | TGTGCCAGCAGCCTGAGGCTCGGGGGTAAAGAGACCCAGTACTTC
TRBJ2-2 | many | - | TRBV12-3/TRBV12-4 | CASSYRTGELFF | TGTGCCAGCAGTTATAGGACCGGGGAGCTGTTTTTT
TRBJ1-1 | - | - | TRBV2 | CASRLGYTEAEASF | TGTGCCAGCAGACTCGGTTACACAGAGGCGGAAGCTTCCTTT
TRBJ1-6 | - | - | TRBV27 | CASRRELRSYNSPLHF | TGTGCCAGCAGAAGGGAACTCCGCTCCTATAATTCACCCCTCCACTTT
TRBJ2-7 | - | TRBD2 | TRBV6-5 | CASSYSTSGIGEQYF | TGTGCCAGCAGTTACTCGACTAGCGGGATCGGAGAACAGTACTTC
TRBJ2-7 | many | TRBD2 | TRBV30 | CAWSLLGTSGRVKQYF | TGTGCCTGGAGTTTACTAGGGACTAGCGGGAGGGTGAAGCAGTACTTC
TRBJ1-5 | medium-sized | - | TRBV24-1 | CATSDLLDDKYSNQPQHF | TGTGCCACCAGTGATTTGCTTGATGACAAATATAGCAATCAGCCCCAGCATTTT
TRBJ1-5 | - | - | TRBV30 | CAWSSGGGQPQHF | TGTGCCTGGAGTTCGGGGGGAGGTCAGCCCCAGCATTTT
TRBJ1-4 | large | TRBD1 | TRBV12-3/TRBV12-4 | CASSQGVGKLFF | TGTGCCAGCAGTCAGGGGGTCGGAAAACTGTTTTTT
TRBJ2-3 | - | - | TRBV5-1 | CASSLRLVNPDTQYF | TGCGCCAGCAGCTTAAGGCTCGTTAATCCGGATACGCAGTATTTT
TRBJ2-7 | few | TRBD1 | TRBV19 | CASSSTGADDQYF | TGTGCTAGTAGTTCTACAGGGGCGGACGATCAGTACTTC
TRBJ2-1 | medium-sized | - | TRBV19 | CASSNGGTLRWMGTEQFF | TGTGCCAGTAGCAATGGTGGGACTCTACGCTGGATGGGTACTGAGCAGTTCTTC
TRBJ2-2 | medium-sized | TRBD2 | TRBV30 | CAWKLAGVDTGELFF | TGTGCCTGGAAACTAGCGGGGGTGGACACCGGGGAGCTGTTTTTT
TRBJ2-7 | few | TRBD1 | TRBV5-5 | CASSYTSGTGVEQYF | TGTGCCAGCAGCTACACGTCCGGGACAGGGGTAGAGCAGTACTTC
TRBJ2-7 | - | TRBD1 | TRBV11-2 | CASSFRDSFSYEQYF | TGTGCCAGCAGCTTCCGGGACAGCTTCTCCTACGAGCAGTACTTC
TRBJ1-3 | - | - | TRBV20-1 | CSAWFGDRNTIYF | TGCAGTGCGTGGTTCGGGGACCGAAACACCATATATTTT
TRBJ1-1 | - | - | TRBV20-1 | CSASTGMELNTEAFF | TGCAGTGCTAGTACAGGGATGGAGTTGAACACTGAAGCTTTCTTT
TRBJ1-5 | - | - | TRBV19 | CASSTRFSNQPQHF | TGTGCCAGTAGCACGAGATTTAGCAATCAGCCCCAGCATTTT
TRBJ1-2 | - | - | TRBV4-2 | CASSLGYGYTF | TGTGCCAGCAGCCTGGGGTATGGCTACACCTTC
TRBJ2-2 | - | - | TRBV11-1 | CASTSRSGAGTGELFF | TGTGCCAGCACCTCGCGTTCAGGGGCGGGCACCGGGGAGCTGTTTTTT
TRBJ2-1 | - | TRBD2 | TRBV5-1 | CASSPLAGKNNEQFF | TGCGCCAGCAGCCCCCTAGCGGGGAAAAACAATGAGCAGTTCTTC
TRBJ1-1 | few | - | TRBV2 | CASSEAQGLNTEAFF | TGTGCCAGCAGTGAAGCGCAGGGGTTGAACACTGAAGCTTTCTTT
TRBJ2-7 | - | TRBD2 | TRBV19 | CASSPAGTSTEQYF | TGTGCCAGTAGTCCGGCCGGGACTAGTACCGAGCAGTACTTC
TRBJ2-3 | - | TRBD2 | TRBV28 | CASSTFRLAGAVYTGTQYF | TGTGCCAGCAGTACCTTCCGACTAGCGGGAGCGGTATACACAGGTACGCAGTATTTT
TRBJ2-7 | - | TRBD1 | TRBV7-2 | CASSSGTGGAYEQYF | TGTGCCAGCAGTTCCGGGACAGGGGGCGCCTACGAGCAGTACTTC
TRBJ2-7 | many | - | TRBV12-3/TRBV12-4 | CASSFGPVQNEQYF | TGTGCCAGCAGTTTTGGGCCAGTTCAAAACGAGCAGTACTTC
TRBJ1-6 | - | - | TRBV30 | CAWSVAGVNSPLHF | TGTGCCTGGAGTGTTGCAGGAGTCAATTCACCCCTCCACTTT
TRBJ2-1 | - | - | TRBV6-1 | CASSEEWDSYNEQFF | TGTGCCAGCAGTGAAGAGTGGGACTCCTACAATGAGCAGTTCTTC
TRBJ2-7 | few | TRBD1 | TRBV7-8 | CASSLAGGTGVYEQYF | TGTGCCAGCAGCTTAGCGGGGGGGACAGGGGTCTACGAGCAGTACTTC
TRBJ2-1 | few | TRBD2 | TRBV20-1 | CSARTSGIFVESYNEQFF | TGCAGTGCTAGGACTAGCGGGATATTTGTGGAGTCCTACAATGAGCAGTTCTTC
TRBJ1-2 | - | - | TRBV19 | CASFSLEKGPYGYTF | TGTGCCAGCTTTAGTCTGGAGAAAGGGCCCTATGGCTACACCTTC
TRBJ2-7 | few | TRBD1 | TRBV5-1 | CASSFRWDSRDEQYF | TGCGCCAGCAGCTTTCGATGGGACAGTAGGGACGAGCAGTACTTC
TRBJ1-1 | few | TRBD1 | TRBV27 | CASSAGQGTTEAFF | TGTGCCAGCAGTGCGGGACAGGGGACCACTGAAGCTTTCTTT
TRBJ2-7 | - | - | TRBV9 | CASSATLGYEQYF | TGTGCCAGCAGCGCCACGTTGGGCTACGAGCAGTACTTC
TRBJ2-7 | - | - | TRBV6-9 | CAPSRGRRDENEQYF | TGCGCCCCATCGAGGGGTCGGCGGGATGAAAACGAGCAGTACTTC
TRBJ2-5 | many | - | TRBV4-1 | CASSLRQQSSFGETQYF | TGCGCCAGCAGCCTCCGACAACAATCTAGTTTCGGGGAGACCCAGTACTTC
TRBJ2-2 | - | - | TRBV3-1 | CASSQNRASGELFF | TGTGCCAGCAGCCAAAACAGGGCATCCGGGGAGCTGTTTTTT
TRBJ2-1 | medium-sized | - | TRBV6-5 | CASSYSGVSEQFF | TGTGCCAGCAGTTACTCCGGTGTCTCTGAGCAGTTCTTC
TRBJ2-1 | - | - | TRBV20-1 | CSAPTSVGEEINEQFF | TGCAGTGCCCCAACCTCAGTGGGCGAAGAGATCAATGAGCAGTTCTTC